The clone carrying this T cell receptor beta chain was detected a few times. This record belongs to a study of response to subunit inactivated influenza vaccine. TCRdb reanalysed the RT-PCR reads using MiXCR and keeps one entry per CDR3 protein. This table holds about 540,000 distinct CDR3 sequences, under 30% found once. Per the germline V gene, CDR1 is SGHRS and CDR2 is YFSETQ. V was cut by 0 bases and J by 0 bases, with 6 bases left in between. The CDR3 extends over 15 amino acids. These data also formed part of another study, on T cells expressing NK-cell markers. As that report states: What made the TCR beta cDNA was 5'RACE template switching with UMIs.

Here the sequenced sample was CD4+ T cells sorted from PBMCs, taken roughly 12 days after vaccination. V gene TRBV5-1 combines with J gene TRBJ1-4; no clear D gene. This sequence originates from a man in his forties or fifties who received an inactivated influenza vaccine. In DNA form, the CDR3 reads TGCGCCAGCAGCTTGGCCCTTGCAACTAATGAAAAACTGTTTTTT. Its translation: CASSLALATNEKLFF. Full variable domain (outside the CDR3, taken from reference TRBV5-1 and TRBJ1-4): KAGVTQTPRYLIKTRGQQVTLSCSPISGHRSVSWYQQTPGQGLQFLFEYFSETQRNKGNFPGRFSGRQFSNSRSEMNVSTLELGDSALYLCASSLALATNEKLFFGSGTQLSVL.